These 21 T cell receptor beta chains were sequenced from one sample in a study of blood T cell repertoires in COVID-19. The method was immunoSEQ multiplex PCR; TCRdb's version includes in-frame clones alone and lacks a portion of them. The sample holds around 84,000 clones; about four fifths are singletons and the top ten take 39%. The sequenced sample was peripheral blood. All receptors come from an elderly man with active or convalescent COVID-19.

The J gene is TRBJ2-3, the V gene TRBV10-2, with 7 nucleotides matching TRBD2. After removal of 6 bases from V and 2 bases from J, the junction contained 5 bases not matched to a gene. The CDR3 is 14 residues long. Germline V gene lookup returns CDR1 WSHSY and CDR2 SAAADI. CDR3 nucleotide sequence: TGCGCCAGCAGGGACGGGGGGAACACAGATACGCAGTATTTT. Its translation: CASRDGGNTDTQYF.

The genes are TRBV7-3 and TRBJ2-3; 13 positions match TRBD2. Germline loops: CDR1 SGHTA, CDR2 FQGTGA. The CDR3 consists of 16 residues. V lost 3 bases to trimming and J lost 0 bases; unmatched junction nucleotides: 0. Here the CDR3 reads CASSLTSGGSTDTQYF. CDR3 coding DNA: TGTGCCAGCAGCTTGACTAGCGGGGGGAGCACAGATACGCAGTATTTT.

This clone was seen more than once but under ten times. The CDR3 sequence: CASSYTGIGLEAFF. The CDR3 DNA is TGTGCCAGCAGTTACACCGGGATCGGCCTTGAAGCTTTCTTT. This chain connects TRBV6-2 or TRBV6-3 to TRBJ1-1; no clear D. From germline, CDR1 is MNHEY and CDR2 SVGEGT. CDR3 length: 14 amino acids. V was cut by 2 bases and J by 7 bases, with 14 bases left in between.

The chain uses TRBV2 and TRBJ2-3, with a possible D match to TRBD2 (6 bases). This CDR3 contains 15 residues. Germline V gives CDR1 SNHLY, CDR2 FYNNEI. V was shortened by 6 bases and J by 0 bases, with 13 bases between the two germline ends. CDR3 sequence reads: CASRKGSGSTDTQYF. The CDR3 DNA follows: TGTGCCAGCAGAAAAGGTAGCGGTAGCACAGATACGCAGTATTTT. Supplemented by reference TRBV2 and TRBJ2-3, the full variable domain reads EPEVTQTPSHQVTQMGQEVILRCVPISNHLYFYWYRQILGQKVEFLVSFYNNEISEKSEIFDDQFSVERPDGSNFTLKIRSTKLEDSAMYFCASRKGSGSTDTQYFGPGTRLTVL.

V and J are TRBV2 and TRBJ2-2; TRBD1 is a possible D gene (6 bases). V was shortened by 6 bases and J by 4 bases, with 12 bases between the two germline ends. The CDR3 extends over 14 amino acids. Germline lookup yields CDR1 SNHLY and CDR2 FYNNEI. The CDR3 sequence is CASSLQGGTGELFF. DNA of the CDR3: TGTGCCAGCAGCCTACAGGGCGGCACCGGGGAGCTGTTTTTT.

In its sample, this clone was seen once. V gene TRBV19 combines with J gene TRBJ2-1; maybe TRBD2 (5 bases). V was shortened by 3 bases and J by 9 bases, with 18 bases between the two germline ends. The CDR3 runs 15 residues. Germline V CDR1 and CDR2: LNHDA, SQIVND (reference sequence). The CDR3 spells CASSMILSGGSEQFF. In nucleotides, the CDR3 is TGTGCCAGTAGTATGATACTATCAGGCGGGTCTGAGCAGTTCTTC.

The rearrangement joins TRBV29-1 to TRBJ2-3, with 9 bases that match TRBD1. CDR1 and CDR2 (germline): SQVTM, ANQGSEA. The CDR3 is made up of 14 amino acids. Unmatched junction bases numbered 4, after V lost 5 bases and J lost 1 base. CDR3 region: CSVPRTGGTDTQYF. In DNA form, the CDR3 reads TGCAGCGTTCCCAGGACAGGGGGCACAGATACGCAGTATTTT.

This chain links TRBV6-5 with TRBJ2-1, with 10 bases aligning to TRBD1. Per the germline V gene, CDR1 is MNHEY and CDR2 is SVGAGI. J gave up 2 bases and V 10 bases, and 5 bases lay outside the gene matches. The CDR3 has 14 amino acids. The CDR3, as DNA: TGTGCCACAAGGGGGACAGGGGCCTACAATGAGCAGTTCTTC. The encoded protein is CATRGTGAYNEQFF.

V and J are TRBV13 and TRBJ1-3; a possible D gene is TRBD1 (5 bases). The CDR3 runs 15 residues. With 5 bases removed from V and 0 bases from J, the gap between germline ends came to 11 bases. The germline CDR1 and CDR2 sequences are PRHDT and FYEKMQ (reference sequence). The CDR3, as DNA: TGTGCCAGCAGCCGATATACAGGCTCTGGAAACACCATATATTTT. Translated, it gives CASSRYTGSGNTIYF.

This chain connects TRBV19 to TRBJ2-7, with 7 bases matching TRBD2. Germline lookup yields CDR1 LNHDA and CDR2 SQIVND (reference sequence). The V gene end was trimmed by 9 bases and the J gene end by 6 bases; junction bases not matched to a gene: 20. The length of the CDR3 is 16 residues. CDR3 nucleotides: TGTGCCAGCCCCCCCCGATTTTCGCGGGAGATGGGCGAGCAGTACTTC. It yields the protein CASPPRFSREMGEQYF.

The chain recombines TRBV4-2 with TRBJ2-7; 9 nucleotides align to TRBD2. CDR1 and CDR2 from the germline V gene are LGHNA and YNFKEQ. V lost 0 bases to trimming and J lost 3 bases; unmatched junction nucleotides: 3. This CDR3 is built from 15 residues. The CDR3 DNA is TGTGCCAGCAGCCAAGATCGGACTAGCGACTACGAGCAGTACTTC. Protein sequence: CASSQDRTSDYEQYF.

The gene calls are TRBV11-3 and TRBJ2-2; TRBD1 might be the D (5 bases). The CDR3 has 13 amino acids. From germline, CDR1 is SGHNT and CDR2 YENEEA. Trimming left V 4 bases short and J 5 bases short, with 8 bases between. The CDR3 reads CASSSTGTGELFF. The CDR3 DNA reads as TGTGCCAGCAGCTCTACAGGAACCGGGGAGCTGTTTTTT.

This rearrangement joins TRBV19 to TRBJ2-1; 10 positions agree with TRBD2. V shed 5 bases, J shed 4 bases, and the junction held 11 bases outside the gene matches. There are 17 residues in the CDR3. Germline V CDR1 and CDR2: LNHDA, SQIVND (reference sequence). The CDR3: CASSRTRTSGSYNEQFF. The CDR3 bases are TGTGCCAGTAGTCGAACTCGGACTAGCGGATCTTACAATGAGCAGTTCTTC.

V usage is TRBV15 and J usage is TRBJ1-4; D not certain. In germline, CDR1 is LNHNV, CDR2 YYDKDF (reference sequence). V dropped 0 bases and J dropped 8 bases, with 13 bases sitting between them. This CDR3 is 15 amino acids long. The CDR3, as DNA: TGTGCCACCAGCAGAGAGGCAGGTGCTTGGGAAAAACTGTTTTTT. Amino acid sequence: CATSREAGAWEKLFF.

This rearrangement joins TRBV4-1 to TRBJ1-5; D gene ambiguous. This CDR3 comprises 17 residues. V was shortened by 1 base and J by 0 bases, with 13 bases between the two germline ends. Germline V gene data show CDR1 as MGHRA and CDR2 as YSYEKL. Here the CDR3 DNA reads TGCGCCAGCAGCCAAGGGGTGTCGGGATATAGCAATCAGCCCCAGCATTTT. This gives the protein CASSQGVSGYSNQPQHF.

In its sample, this clone was seen once. V is TRBV7-8 and J is TRBJ1-3; no firm D call. This CDR3 is built from 13 residues. Germline values: CDR1 SGHVS, CDR2 FQNEAQ. V was trimmed by 1 base and J by 7 bases, leaving 8 bases between them. The CDR3 nucleotides read TGTGCCAGCAGCTTAGGGCCCCCGAACACCATATATTTT. Its translation is CASSLGPPNTIYF.

The rearrangement links TRBV11-3 to TRBJ2-3; 7 bases map to TRBD2. The CDR3 is made up of 15 amino acids. From germline, CDR1 is SGHNT and CDR2 YENEEA. Trimming took 1 base from V and 5 from J; bases not matched to a gene: 6. This CDR3 is CASSLGREVGDTQYF. CDR3 nucleotide sequence: TGTGCCAGCAGCTTAGGCCGGGAGGTCGGAGATACGCAGTATTTT.

The rearrangement uses TRBV28 and TRBJ2-1; 8 bases are shared with TRBD2. Germline CDR1 and CDR2: MDHEN and SYDVKM. This CDR3 region has 14 residues. The V segment lost 7 bases and the J segment 6 bases; nucleotides outside the gene matches: 8. CDR3 sequence reads: CASIGGLAGNEQFF. DNA for the CDR3: TGTGCCAGCATCGGTGGCCTAGCGGGCAATGAGCAGTTCTTC.

V gene TRBV14 combines with J gene TRBJ2-7; 7 nucleotides match TRBD1. Looked up from germline, CDR1 is SGHDN and CDR2 is FVKESK. The V and J ends lost 3 bases and 13 bases, in that order; junction bases with no gene match: 9. The CDR3 spans 12 residues. DNA of the CDR3: TGTGCCAGCAGCCAGGAACCCGGGACAGCATACTTC. The encoded protein is CASSQEPGTAYF.

The rearrangement links TRBV5-1 to TRBJ2-5; the match to TRBD2 covers 9 bases. J lost 2 bases, V lost 0 bases, and 2 bases had no gene match. Germline V lookup: CDR1 SGHRS, CDR2 YFSETQ. This CDR3 is 15 amino acids long. This CDR3 reads CASSLGGGVQETQYF. The CDR3 DNA follows: TGCGCCAGCAGCTTGGGCGGGGGGGTTCAAGAGACCCAGTACTTC.

The chain joins TRBV25-1 to TRBJ2-2; 7 bases are shared with TRBD1. With 3 bases clipped from V and 1 base from J, the junction kept 11 bases outside the gene matches. The CDR3 loop spans 18 amino acids. Germline V lookup: CDR1 MGHDK, CDR2 SYGVNS. The CDR3 sequence is CASSDPSFGTVNTGELFF. CDR3 nucleotide sequence: TGTGCCAGCAGTGACCCGTCTTTCGGGACAGTGAACACCGGGGAGCTGTTTTTT.